The clone carrying this T cell receptor beta chain was recorded many times. Antigen unknown. The sample is drawn from a study of T cells in Graves' hyperthyroidism and ophthalmopathy. Study-level background: Specimen type is peripheral blood, collected at initial diagnosis prior to any treatment. General observations from the study: Separating ophthalmopathy from stable hyperthyroidism was achieved by a 13 V-J model. Ophthalmopathy was model-predicted a median approximately 6.9 months pre-onset.

The CDR3 loop spans 15 amino acids. V shed 5 bases and J 7 bases; nucleotides not matched to a gene: 11. In germline, CDR1 is SGHAT, CDR2 FQDESV (reference sequence). Amplification targeted TCR beta CDR3 regions from RNA transcripts. First-round RT-PCR of the TCR CDR3 relied on the HTBI primer set. TCRdb processed the multiplex PCR reads anew with MiXCR; each CDR3 protein has one entry. Here the sample spans some 560,000 distinct CDR3 sequences, 15% to 17% being singletons. Patients aged 18 to 65 with hyperthyroidism were newly diagnosed, with duration under 2 months. The receptor was isolated from a young woman with Graves' hyperthyroidism. Specimen: blood. The chain has TRBV11-1 and TRBJ2-7; 10 nucleotides align to TRBD2. The CDR3 reads CASSPSASGSLEQYF. CDR3 DNA sequence: TGTGCCAGCAGCCCCTCGGCTAGCGGGAGTCTAGAGCAGTACTTC.